Reported below is one TCR beta chain. This clonotype was counted at least ten times. Its binding antigen is unknown. Within one base of it there is no much larger clone, and no base qualities were kept. This specimen's time point label, per the study, means: sample taken at primary tumor resection. Donors were approximately 72 patients with early-stage, untreated non-small cell lung cancer from the lung TRACERx cohort. TCR sequencing used whole RNA extracted from tumor and nontumor lung tissue, or from cryopreserved PBMC samples, without cell sorting. Only patients for whom sufficient RNA was available from at least two tumor regions were selected for TCR sequencing. Looking up the germline V gene (reference sequence) yields CDR1 DFQATT and CDR2 SNEGSKA. The junction shows trimming of 6 bases on V and 0 bases on J, plus 11 bases between the germline ends. From the cysteine through the phenylalanine, the CDR3 covers 13 amino acids. The only DNA kept is the CDR3, 39 bases in frame from the first base.

The data derive from a study of spatial heterogeneity in lung cancer (dated by TCRdb to between 2018 and 2021). For context, the study as a whole: Beta-chain transcripts were consistently detected in greater numbers than alpha-chain transcripts, which likely reflected higher beta-chain transcript abundance. In the raw uncorrected reads, each unique combination of TCR and UMI appeared more than ten times on average. The study linked features of the TCR repertoire to counts of nonsynonymous mutations, which were determined by whole-exome sequencing of tumor tissue. In non-small cell lung cancer, the study made a quantitative comparison of TCR alpha and beta repertoires among multiple tumor regions, matched nontumor lung and blood. At surgery, both alpha and beta chains were TCR-sequenced in under 250 tumor regions, 63 to 65 matched nontumor lung samples and some 58 PBMC samples. Overall results and qualifications from the work: Additional single-cell paired TCR alpha and beta sequencing was considered necessary to confirm, at a functional level, the hypothesis that regional TCRs recognize regional mutations. Ubiquitous expanded tumor TCRs showed up in blood more often at tumor resection than at routine follow-up.

Preparation of the library involved 5' RACE. Instrument used: NextSeq 500. To allow correction of PCR and sequencing errors, the TCR library protocol tagged every TCR cDNA molecule with a unique molecular identifier. Processing in the source paper ran as follows. Decombinator tools were used for TCR identification, UMI-based error correction and CDR3 extraction. Expanded TCRs were defined as those above a frequency of 2 per 1,000, corresponding to the top 1% of the tumor frequency distribution. Each repertoire was subsampled 100 times to 5,000 TCRs, after which Renyi diversity was computed with the R vegan package. CDR3 similarity networks were built from amino acid triplet string-kernel similarity, with CDR3s being connected when pairwise similarity was above 0.82. TCRdb handled the public reads itself, with Q25 trimming in fastp and clone calling in MiXCR, and kept productive beta chains. Each entry merges the rows of one CDR3 protein and shows their most common DNA and genes. These V and J calls rely on TCRdb rather than the paper's analysis. This sample comprises tens of thousands of distinct CDR3 sequences, less than 6% of them detected only once. The biggest ten clones account for 30% to 35% of the sample.

The receptor's source is a male donor with early-stage non-small cell lung cancer. Here the sequenced sample was PBMCs, taken at surgery. The rearrangement joined TRBV20-1 to TRBJ2-5, with TRBD1 tentatively as D gene (6 bases match). The CDR3 reads as follows: CSALQGYQETQYF. The DNA reads as follows: TGCAGTGCCCTACAGGGATACCAAGAGACCCAGTACTTC.